What follows are 22 T cell receptor beta chains derived from one specimen sequenced in a study of regulatory T cells in long-lasting Graves disease. TCR beta libraries were built with iRepertoire HTBI primers and Arm-PCR of CDR3 regions. TCRdb independently ran MiXCR on the multiplex PCR reads; one entry per CDR3 protein. Of about 440,000 distinct CDR3 sequences listed, about 17% are singletons. The time point is: newly diagnosed GD, antithyroid drugs for less than 3 months. Making the TCR library involved RNA that had been extracted from PBMCs. The same data also contributed to another study, on T cells in Graves' hyperthyroidism and ophthalmopathy.

The source material was peripheral blood mononuclear cells (PBMCs), sampled at new diagnosis, from a patient treated with antithyroid drugs. The receptors originated from a woman younger than 35 with Graves disease.

This clonotype has a handful of counts. The chain uses TRBV20-1 and TRBJ2-5, with TRBD1 identical over 7 bases. This CDR3 is built from 15 residues. Germline V CDR1 and CDR2: DFQATT, SNEGSKA (reference sequence). J was trimmed by 4 bases and V by 5 bases; bases with no gene match: 13. The CDR3 spells CSAGPPARGRETQYF. Here the CDR3 DNA reads TGCAGTGCTGGACCTCCCGCTAGGGGGCGAGAGACCCAGTACTTC.

The sample holds many counts of this clonotype. The chain combines TRBV6-2 or TRBV6-3 with TRBJ2-1; D unclear. The germline V gene has CDR1 MNHEY and CDR2 SVGEGT. This CDR3 contains 13 residues. V shed 5 bases and J shed 5 bases, with 10 bases lying between them. The CDR3 loop reads CASSEVRDNEQFF. The CDR3, as DNA: TGTGCCAGCAGTGAAGTAAGAGACAATGAGCAGTTCTTC.

The V and J genes are TRBV28 and TRBJ1-5; D remains unclear. Trimming took 3 bases from V and 0 from J, leaving 9 bases between them. The CDR3 has 15 amino acids. Germline V gene lookup returns CDR1 MDHEN and CDR2 SYDVKM. The CDR3 region is CASSFRGSSNQPQHF. CDR3 nucleotides: TGTGCCAGCAGTTTCCGAGGGAGTAGCAATCAGCCCCAGCATTTT.

This chain uses TRBV7-6 with TRBJ2-1; 13 bases are shared with TRBD2. The ends lost 5 bases at V and 8 bases at J; junction bases unmatched: 6. The CDR3 runs to 15 residues. Germline CDR1 is SGHVS and CDR2 is FNYEAQ. The chain's CDR3 is CASSPRTSGSHEQFF. As DNA, the CDR3 is TGTGCCAGCAGCCCTAGGACTAGCGGGAGCCATGAGCAGTTCTTC.

This clonotype came up many times. The chain couples TRBV11-2 to TRBJ2-1; TRBD2 matches at 12 bases. Unmatched junction bases numbered 5, after V lost 3 bases and J lost 5 bases. The germline CDR1 and CDR2 sequences are SGHAT and FQNNGV. The CDR3 is 16 residues long. In DNA, the CDR3 is TGTGCCAGCAGCTTTGCTAGCGGGAGGGCCCACAATGAGCAGTTCTTC. Its translation is CASSFASGRAHNEQFF.

This clonotype was counted ten times or more. The chain carries TRBV28 and TRBJ2-3, with D perhaps TRBD1 (6 bases). Between the trimmed V and J ends, which lost 5 bases and 2 bases, there was a span of 11 bases. The CDR3 length is 14 residues. CDR1 MDHEN and CDR2 SYDVKM come from the germline V gene. For the CDR3, the DNA is TGTGCCAGCAGTATTACAGGGTTCACAGATACGCAGTATTTT. The encoded protein is CASSITGFTDTQYF.

This clonotype has ten or more counts. The junction departs from germline at one end; a sequencing error may be responsible. The chain combines TRBV7-2 with TRBJ2-1; 7 bases fit TRBD1. The CDR3 has 13 amino acids. Germline V gives CDR1 SGHTA, CDR2 FQGNSA. The CDR3 protein is CASSFGTAPHLIF. The DNA of the CDR3 is TGTGCCAGCAGTTTCGGGACAGCCCCCCATTTGATCTTC. The full variable domain, rest sourced from reference TRBV7-2 and TRBJ2-1, is GAGVSQSPSNKVTEKGKDVELRCDPISGHTALYWYRQSLGQGLEFLIYFQGNSAPDKSGLPSDRFSAERTGGSVSTLTIQRTQQEDSAVYLCASSFGTAPHLIFGPGTRLTVL.

This clonotype was seen a few times. The genes are TRBV20-1 and TRBJ2-1, with 9 bases that match TRBD1. Germline lookup yields CDR1 DFQATT and CDR2 SNEGSKA (reference sequence). The CDR3 totals 16 residues. The V segment lost 2 bases and the J segment 8 bases; nucleotides outside the gene matches: 13. The CDR3 DNA follows: TGCAGTGCTAGAATGTTCGGGACAGGGCTGAGCGATGAGCAGTTCTTC. This gives the protein CSARMFGTGLSDEQFF.

In its sample, this clonotype was seen many times. The chain employs TRBV7-9 and TRBJ2-7; the D is unclear. Germline CDR1 reads SEHNR; CDR2 reads FQNEAQ (reference sequence). The CDR3 loop spans 15 amino acids. V was cut by 5 bases and J by 3 bases, with 17 bases left in between. CDR3 nucleotide sequence: TGTGCCAGCAGCCTCGACCCGTCGCGCATCTACGAGCAGTACTTC. Translation gives CASSLDPSRIYEQYF.

This clonotype has a count of ten or more. This chain's CDR3 is CASSGYGTDSAGELFF. The CDR3 nucleotides are TGCGCCAGCAGTGGATATGGGACAGATTCAGCCGGGGAGCTGTTTTTT. The chain joins TRBV10-1 to TRBJ2-2, with 7 bases fitting TRBD1. J gave up 6 bases and V 4 bases, and 11 bases lay outside the gene matches. CDR3 length: 16 residues. The V gene's germline CDR1 is WNHNN and CDR2 SYGVQD (reference sequence).

This clonotype was observed many times. The V call is TRBV5-1, the J call TRBJ2-3, with D possibly being TRBD1 (6 bases). The CDR3 is 15 amino acids. Trimming took off 1 base at V and 4 bases at J, with 13 bases between the two ends. The germline V gene has CDR1 SGHRS and CDR2 YFSETQ. CDR3 coding DNA: TGCGCCAGCAGCTTGCTACAGGGCATATCAGATACGCAGTATTTT. This gives the protein CASSLLQGISDTQYF.

A few counts support this clonotype. This sequence joins TRBV29-1 and TRBJ2-3, with D maybe TRBD2 (5 bases). The V gene's germline CDR1 is SQVTM and CDR2 ANQGSEA. Trimming stripped 8 bases from V and 0 bases from J, with 18 bases between. The CDR3 is 15 residues long. The CDR3 nucleotides are TGCAGCCTCGCGGGCGGAATAGATAGCACAGATACGCAGTATTTT. Translation gives CSLAGGIDSTDTQYF.

This clonotype was recorded many times. V gene TRBV28 combines with J gene TRBJ1-1; no clear D gene. The CDR3 has 11 amino acids. Trimming cost V 5 bases and J 7 bases, with 8 bases left between them. The V gene's germline CDR1 is MDHEN and CDR2 SYDVKM. The CDR3: CASSRMIEAFF. The CDR3 DNA reads TGTGCCAGCAGTCGCATGATTGAAGCTTTCTTT.

This clonotype was counted between two and nine times. This sequence may be a read error, since a much larger clone differs from it by one base. The chain recombines TRBV3-1 with TRBJ1-2, with D perhaps TRBD1 (5 bases). Between the trimmed V and J ends, which lost 4 bases and 4 bases, there was a span of 13 bases. The CDR3 contains 14 residues. Germline V gives CDR1 LGHDT, CDR2 YNNKEL (reference sequence). CDR3 protein: CASSPGAGAYGYTF. CDR3 sequence (DNA): TGTGCCAGCAGCCCCGGGGCAGGAGCCTATGGCTACACCTTC. Together with reference TRBV3-1 and TRBJ1-2, the CDR3 gives the full variable domain: DTAVSQTPKYLVTQMGNDKSIKCEQNLGHDTMYWYKQDSKKFLKIMFSYNNKELIINETVPNRFSPKSPDKAHLNLHINSLELGDSAVYFCASSPGAGAYGYTFGSGTRLTVV.

This clonotype was counted once. The chain links TRBV2 to TRBJ2-1; tentatively, D is TRBD1 or TRBD2 (5 bases each). In germline, CDR1 is SNHLY, CDR2 FYNNEI. The CDR3 length is 12 residues. Trimming took off 10 bases at V and 10 bases at J, with 17 bases between the two ends. The CDR3 here is CATSGTAYEQFF. In DNA, the CDR3 is TGTGCCACCTCCGGGACGGCCTACGAGCAGTTCTTC. Combining the CDR3 with reference TRBV2 and TRBJ2-1 gives the whole variable domain EPEVTQTPSHQVTQMGQEVILRCVPISNHLYFYWYRQILGQKVEFLVSFYNNEISEKSEIFDDQFSVERPDGSNFTLKIRSTKLEDSAMYFCATSGTAYEQFFGPGTRLTVL.

The table lists this clonotype with many counts. The chain links TRBV7-8 to TRBJ2-3, with a tentative D call TRBD2 (5 bases). CDR3 length: 16 residues. CDR1 and CDR2 (germline): SGHVS, FQNEAQ. V lost 7 bases and J lost 3, with 20 bases in between. In DNA, the CDR3 is TGTGCCAGCAACCGAAGAGCGGCCCAAAGGACAGATACGCAGTATTTT. It encodes CASNRRAAQRTDTQYF.

The table lists this clonotype with many counts. V gene TRBV6-9 combines with J gene TRBJ1-2, with 7 bases lining up with TRBD1. The trim removed 3 bases at V and 3 bases at J, leaving 13 bases unmatched. The CDR3 is 17 amino acids. CDR1 and CDR2 from the germline V gene are MNHGY and SVAAGI. CDR3: CASSYSPGQRMHYGYTF. The CDR3 DNA sequence: TGTGCCAGCAGTTACAGTCCGGGACAGCGAATGCACTATGGCTACACCTTC.

This chain joins TRBV16 and TRBJ1-5; unclear D gene. This CDR3 has 12 residues. Looked up from germline, CDR1 is KGHSY and CDR2 is FQNENV. The V end lost 1 base, the J end lost 7 bases, and 5 bases lay between the germline ends. CDR3 coding DNA: TGTGCCAGCAGCCAATATAAACAGCCCCAGCATTTT. This sequence encodes CASSQYKQPQHF. The full variable domain, completed using reference TRBV16 and TRBJ1-5, is GEEVAQTPKHLVRGEGQKAKLYCAPIKGHSYVFWYQQVLKNEFKFLISFQNENVFDETGMPKERFSAKCLPNSPCSLEIQATKLEDSAVYFCASSQYKQPQHFGDGTRLSIL.

About this clonotype itself: A much larger clonotype is one base distant, so this may be a read error. The V and J genes are TRBV11-2 and TRBJ1-1; D ambiguous. The germline gives CDR1 SGHAT, CDR2 FQNNGV. This CDR3 has 15 amino acids. The CDR3 DNA follows: TGTGCCAGCAGCCATTTCCCGGGATTGAACACTGGAGCTTTCTTT. Encoded protein: CASSHFPGLNTGAFF.

The chain has TRBV5-1 and TRBJ1-4, with D maybe TRBD1 (6 bases). This CDR3 is 19 amino acids long. With 1 base removed from V and 0 bases from J, the gap between germline ends came to 19 bases. Germline V lookup: CDR1 SGHRS, CDR2 YFSETQ. The CDR3 here is CASSLRPGASHTTNEKLFF. The DNA of the CDR3 is TGCGCCAGCAGCTTGCGCCCAGGGGCGAGTCATACAACTAATGAAAAACTGTTTTTT. Variable domain in full (rest from reference TRBV5-1 and TRBJ1-4): KAGVTQTPRYLIKTRGQQVTLSCSPISGHRSVSWYQQTPGQGLQFLFEYFSETQRNKGNFPGRFSGRQFSNSRSEMNVSTLELGDSALYLCASSLRPGASHTTNEKLFFGSGTQLSVL.

The chain is built from TRBV20-1 and TRBJ2-2; TRBD1 matches 7 bases. CDR3 size: 15 residues. Germline CDR1 is DFQATT and CDR2 is SNEGSKA (reference sequence). The trim removed 0 bases at V and 6 bases at J, leaving 7 bases unmatched. The CDR3: CSARDEFTGAGELFF. CDR3 in DNA: TGCAGTGCTAGAGATGAGTTCACAGGGGCCGGGGAGCTGTTTTTT.

This clonotype was seen more than once but under ten times. V is TRBV28 and J is TRBJ2-7, with TRBD2 matching 11 bases. Germline V gene lookup returns CDR1 MDHEN and CDR2 SYDVKM. This CDR3 comprises 15 residues. Trimming removed 5 bases from V and 6 bases from J; junction bases left unmatched: 9. CDR3 nucleotides: TGTGCCAGCAGTGTCGGACTAGCGGGCCCCTCCGAGCAGTACTTC. Its translation is CASSVGLAGPSEQYF.